Shown below are 11 T cell receptor beta chains from a single sample sequenced in a study of blood T cell repertoires in COVID-19. Sequenced by immunoSEQ multiplex PCR; TCRdb stores in-frame clones only, minus some. The data contain 210,000 or so clones, about 86% of them singletons. The material sequenced was PBMCs or T cells enriched from blood (not recorded which). The source of these receptors is a woman aged 45-60 years with acute COVID-19.

This sequence joins TRBV5-1 and TRBJ2-7; 8 bases align to TRBD1. The CDR3 is 14 residues long. J lost 2 bases, V lost 4 bases, and 5 bases had no gene match. CDR1 is SGHRS, CDR2 YFSETQ, per germline. CDR3 nucleotide sequence: TGCGCCAGCAGCCTGGGACAGGCAACCTACGAGCAGTACTTC. It specifies CASSLGQATYEQYF. The full variable domain, with the rest looked up from reference TRBV5-1 and TRBJ2-7, is KAGVTQTPRYLIKTRGQQVTLSCSPISGHRSVSWYQQTPGQGLQFLFEYFSETQRNKGNFPGRFSGRQFSNSRSEMNVSTLELGDSALYLCASSLGQATYEQYFGPGTRLTVT.

This chain joins TRBV24-1 and TRBJ1-5; D is possibly TRBD1 (5 bases). CDR1 is KGHDR and CDR2 is SFDVKD in the germline V gene. The germline V and J ends were trimmed by 7 bases and 5 bases, with 8 bases remaining between them. CDR3 length: 12 residues. This CDR3 reads CATSGGDQPQHF. The CDR3 DNA reads TGTGCCACCAGCGGGGGTGATCAGCCCCAGCATTTT.

The chain uses TRBV18 and TRBJ2-7; a weak D match, TRBD1 (6 bases). The CDR3 consists of 15 residues. The germline gives CDR1 KGHSH, CDR2 LQKENI. The V end lost 6 bases, the J end lost 0 bases, and 15 bases lay between the germline ends. The CDR3 coding sequence is TGTGCCAGCTCGCACAGGGATACCCACTCCTACGAGCAGTACTTC. Translating gives CASSHRDTHSYEQYF.

The rearrangement links TRBV3-1 (or the pseudogene TRBV3-2) to TRBJ1-1; TRBD1 is a possible D gene (5 bases). The CDR3 extends over 14 amino acids. V dropped 1 base and J dropped 5 bases, with 11 bases sitting between them. The germline CDR1 and CDR2 sequences are LGHDT and YNNKEL (reference sequence). The CDR3 protein is CASSQGRVRTEAFF. The CDR3 region has the DNA TGTGCCAGCAGCCAAGGCAGGGTCAGGACTGAAGCTTTCTTT.

This chain joins TRBV5-1 and TRBJ2-2; a possible D gene is TRBD1 (6 bases). Germline V gene lookup returns CDR1 SGHRS and CDR2 YFSETQ. Trimming pared 0 bases from V and 7 bases from J, leaving 13 bases between. The CDR3 spans 15 residues. The CDR3 DNA follows: TGCGCCAGCAGCTTGGTAACAGGGAAAGGCGGGGAGCTGTTTTTT. Residues: CASSLVTGKGGELFF.

The chain carries TRBV30 and TRBJ2-2, with 7 positions matching TRBD1. J lost 5 bases, V lost 2 bases, and 5 bases had no gene match. The germline V gene has CDR1 GTSNPN and CDR2 SVGIG (reference sequence). This CDR3 is built from 14 residues. This CDR3 reads CAWSTAGGTGELFF. DNA of the CDR3: TGTGCCTGGAGTACGGCAGGGGGTACCGGGGAGCTGTTTTTT.

The chain combines TRBV2 with TRBJ2-4; no firm D call. Germline CDR1 reads SNHLY; CDR2 reads FYNNEI. Trimming left V 6 bases short and J 0 bases short, with 12 bases between. This CDR3 comprises 15 residues. In nucleotides, the CDR3 is TGTGCCAGCAGGATCAACAGCTTAGCCAAAAACATTCAGTACTTC. Its protein is CASRINSLAKNIQYF.

This clone was observed a handful of times. CDR3 loop: CASSLLQGSTYEQYF. The CDR3 nucleotides are TGTGCCAGCAGTTTATTACAGGGGTCAACCTACGAGCAGTACTTC. V and J are TRBV28 and TRBJ2-7; TRBD1 matches at 7 bases. This CDR3 has 15 residues. CDR1 is MDHEN and CDR2 is SYDVKM in the germline V gene. Trimming cost V 1 base and J 2 bases; bases outside gene matches: 5. Full variable domain (remainder filled in from reference TRBV28 and TRBJ2-7): DVKVTQSSRYLVKRTGEKVFLECVQDMDHENMFWYRQDPGLGLRLIYFSYDVKMKEKGDIPEGYSVSREKKERFSLILESASTNQTSMYLCASSLLQGSTYEQYFGPGTRLTVT.

The chain joins TRBV7-3 to TRBJ2-1; 14 bases are a match to TRBD2. The CDR3 has 14 residues. The trim removed 5 bases at V and 15 bases at J, leaving 9 bases unmatched. The germline V gene encodes CDR1 SGHTA and CDR2 FQGTGA. DNA for the CDR3: TGTGCCAGCAGCACGGGACTAGCGGGAGACTTATGGTTCTTC. This sequence encodes CASSTGLAGDLWFF.

This clone was recorded once. The V call is TRBV21-1, the J call TRBJ2-1; the listed D gene, TRBD2, was not tested against the DNA. TRBV21-1 is termed a pseudogene. This CDR3 spans 16 amino acids. The CDR3 DNA reads as TGTGCCAGAGGGACTAGCGGGGGGTCAGCCTACAATGAGCAGTTCTTC. Translation gives CARGTSGGSAYNEQFF.

The DNA for the CDR3 is TGTGCCAGCAGTACGACTAGCGGGAACTCCTACGAGCAGTACTTC. This encodes CASSTTSGNSYEQYF. The chain couples TRBV3-1 (or the pseudogene TRBV3-2) to TRBJ2-7; 11 bases are shared with TRBD2. The ends lost 6 bases at V and 0 bases at J; junction bases unmatched: 4. The CDR3 consists of 15 residues. Looked up from germline, CDR1 is LGHDT and CDR2 is YNNKEL (reference sequence).